The 15 T cell receptor beta chains below were found in one sample sequenced in a study of cytomegalovirus exposure and HLA in healthy donors. The PCR had 60 Vbeta and 13 Jbeta primers. TCRdb's copy holds only in-frame clones and misses some; the assay was immunoSEQ multiplex PCR. The sample shows 120,000 or so clones, 60% to 80% of them seen only once. The specimen sequenced was PBMCs. These receptors were collected from a man aged 45-60 years in good health and CMV-seropositive.

The rearrangement uses TRBV19 and TRBJ1-3; D unclear. Germline lookup yields CDR1 LNHDA and CDR2 SQIVND (reference sequence). The CDR3 sequence is 15 residues long. The germline V and J ends were trimmed by 5 bases and 0 bases, with 11 bases remaining between them. The CDR3 coding sequence is TGTGCCAGTAGTGACCCGGGGATCTCTGGAAACACCATATATTTT. Its translation is CASSDPGISGNTIYF.

The chain employs TRBV11-3 and TRBJ2-7; D perhaps matches TRBD1 (6 bases). The germline V gene has CDR1 SGHNT and CDR2 YENEEA. The CDR3 contains 15 residues. The V gene lost 4 bases and the J gene lost 3 bases, with 16 bases spanning the gap. CDR3: CASSSLGRGSYEQYF. In DNA, the CDR3 is TGTGCCAGCAGCTCCCTAGGAAGGGGGAGCTACGAGCAGTACTTC.

V is TRBV5-1 and J is TRBJ2-7, with 9 bases lining up with TRBD2. The ends lost 0 bases at V and 7 bases at J; junction bases unmatched: 8. Germline CDR1 SGHRS, CDR2 YFSETQ. CDR3 length equals 15 residues. The CDR3 DNA is TGCGCCAGCAGCTTGGGGGGCGGGAGGGCCGGTGAGCAGTACTTC. It translates to CASSLGGGRAGEQYF.

This clone was seen only a few times. The rearrangement joins TRBV6-6 to TRBJ2-7, with D perhaps matching TRBD1 (5 bases). Trimming shortened V by 7 bases and J by 0 bases, and 19 bases separated the two germline ends. CDR3 length: 16 residues. The germline CDR1 and CDR2 sequences are MNHNY and SVGAGI (reference sequence). The CDR3: CASIDQGSRSSYEQYF. CDR3 sequence (DNA): TGTGCCAGCATCGACCAGGGTTCCAGAAGCTCCTACGAGCAGTACTTC.

The gene calls are TRBV19 and TRBJ2-2, with D possibly being TRBD2 (5 bases). CDR1 and CDR2 from the germline V gene are LNHDA and SQIVND (reference sequence). The CDR3 totals 15 residues. The V gene lost 2 bases and the J gene lost 4 bases, with 11 bases spanning the gap. CDR3 in DNA: TGTGCCAGTAGTATATCTGCGGGCATCACCGGGGAGCTGTTTTTT. Protein sequence: CASSISAGITGELFF.

This chain links TRBV6-5 with TRBJ1-4; D is unclear. Germline V gene sequence: CDR1 MNHEY, CDR2 SVGAGI. The CDR3 runs 15 residues. The V gene lost 0 bases and the J gene lost 8 bases, with 13 bases spanning the gap. The CDR3 DNA sequence: TGTGCCAGCAGTTACTCGACCAGCAACGGGGAAAAACTGTTTTTT. This encodes CASSYSTSNGEKLFF.

This clone appeared once. CDR3 coding DNA: TGTGCCAGCAGCTCGACGGGACAGATGAACACTGAAGCTTTCTTT. This sequence encodes CASSSTGQMNTEAFF. The chain joins TRBV5-5 to TRBJ1-1, with 7 bases aligning to TRBD1. Germline assignment: CDR1 SGHKS and CDR2 YYEKEE (reference sequence). The ends lost 3 bases at V and 0 bases at J; junction bases unmatched: 5. The CDR3 consists of 15 residues.

The gene calls are TRBV9 and TRBJ2-1; 8 nucleotides agree with TRBD2. The CDR3 extends over 16 amino acids. CDR1 and CDR2 (germline): SGDLS, YYNGEE. The V and J ends lost 0 bases and 10 bases, in that order; junction bases with no gene match: 12. The CDR3 DNA follows: TGTGCCAGCAGCGTAGATGGGACTAGAGCGAGTGGGGAGCAGTTCTTC. This encodes CASSVDGTRASGEQFF.

The V call is TRBV7-9, the J call TRBJ1-3, with D possibly matching TRBD1 (5 bases). Trimming left V 1 base short and J 0 bases short, with 13 bases between. CDR1 and CDR2 from the germline V gene are SEHNR and FQNEAQ (reference sequence). This CDR3 is built from 17 residues. The CDR3 region is CASSLGAGPPSGNTIYF. The DNA of the CDR3 is TGTGCCAGCAGCTTAGGGGCAGGGCCCCCCTCTGGAAACACCATATATTTT.

The chain is built from TRBV6-5 and TRBJ1-2; tentatively, D is TRBD1 (6 bases). The germline V gene encodes CDR1 MNHEY and CDR2 SVGAGI. V lost 8 bases, J lost 2 bases, and 12 bases lay in between. The CDR3 sequence is 13 residues long. CDR3 loop: CASRDTSNYGYTF. DNA of the CDR3: TGTGCCAGCCGGGACACCTCCAACTATGGCTACACCTTC.

The chain links TRBV9 to TRBJ1-2; 9 nucleotides match TRBD1. The V segment lost 4 bases and the J segment 8 bases; nucleotides outside the gene matches: 15. The CDR3 is made up of 16 amino acids. CDR1 is SGDLS, CDR2 YYNGEE, per germline. The CDR3 sequence is CASSLADAGTGLGYTF. The CDR3 DNA is TGTGCCAGCAGCCTCGCCGACGCCGGGACAGGGTTAGGCTACACCTTC.

The chain uses TRBV9 and TRBJ1-3; 10 bases fit TRBD1. Germline-derived CDR1 and CDR2 are SGDLS and YYNGEE. The CDR3 consists of 19 residues. With 4 bases clipped from V and 1 base from J, the junction kept 14 bases outside the gene matches. The CDR3 reads CASSRRSPTGGESGNTIYF. CDR3 in DNA: TGTGCCAGCAGCCGTAGGTCCCCGACAGGGGGCGAGTCTGGAAACACCATATATTTT.

The V gene is TRBV28, the J gene TRBJ1-4; D is undetermined. The CDR3 loop spans 13 amino acids. Trimming removed 7 bases from V and 5 bases from J, with 11 bases in between. Germline V gene lookup returns CDR1 MDHEN and CDR2 SYDVKM. For the CDR3, the DNA is TGTGCCAGCACTGAGACACTGAATGAAAAACTGTTTTTT. Encoded protein: CASTETLNEKLFF.

This rearrangement joins TRBV15 to TRBJ2-1; 16 nucleotides line up with TRBD2. Germline loops: CDR1 LNHNV, CDR2 YYDKDF (reference sequence). The CDR3 spans 16 residues. The J segment lost 10 bases and the V segment lost 1 base, leaving 4 bases of the junction unmatched. CDR3 DNA: TGTGCCACCAGCAGAGTTACGGGACTAGCGGGAGGGGAGCAGTTCTTC. As protein: CATSRVTGLAGGEQFF.

J is TRBJ2-5 and V is TRBV23-1; D remains ambiguous. TRBV23-1 belongs to the ORF category, with a function that is uncertain. The CDR3 extends over 14 amino acids. Trimming took 4 bases from V and 3 from J, leaving 12 bases between them. The CDR3 bases are TGCGCCAGCAGTCGATCCTCAAGAGAAGAGACCCAGTACTTC. Its protein product is CASSRSSREETQYF.